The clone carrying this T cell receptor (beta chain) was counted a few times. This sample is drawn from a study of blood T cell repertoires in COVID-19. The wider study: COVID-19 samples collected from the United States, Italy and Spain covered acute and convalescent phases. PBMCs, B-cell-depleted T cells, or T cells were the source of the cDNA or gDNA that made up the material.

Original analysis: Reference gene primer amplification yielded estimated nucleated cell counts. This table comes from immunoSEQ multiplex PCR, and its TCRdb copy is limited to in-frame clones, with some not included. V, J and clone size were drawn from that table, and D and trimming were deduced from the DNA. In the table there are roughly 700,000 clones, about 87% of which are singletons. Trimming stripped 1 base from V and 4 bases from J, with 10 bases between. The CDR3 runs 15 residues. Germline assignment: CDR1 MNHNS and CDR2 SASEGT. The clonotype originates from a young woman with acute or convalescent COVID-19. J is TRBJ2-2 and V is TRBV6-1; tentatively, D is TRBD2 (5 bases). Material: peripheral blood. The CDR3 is CASSEGLGSTGELFF. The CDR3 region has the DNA TGTGCCAGCAGTGAAGGTTTAGGGAGCACCGGGGAGCTGTTTTTT.